The following is a T cell receptor (beta chain) sequence with its context. Antigen unknown. Trimming took 2 bases from V and 2 from J, leaving 16 bases between them. CDR1 is SGHVS and CDR2 is FQNEAQ in the germline V gene. The CDR3 contains 16 residues. This sample is drawn from a study of cytomegalovirus exposure and HLA in healthy donors. Whole-study results and caveats: According to a later analysis, most TCR beta chains associated with CMV appeared HLA-restricted. Beyond CMV serostatus, there was no information to go on about immune exposure.

Primers for the PCR totalled 60 Vbeta and 13 Jbeta. Clones were read by immunoSEQ multiplex PCR, and TCRdb kept only the in-frame ones, dropping some. The data show about 110,000 clones, 81% seen once. The V gene is TRBV7-8, the J gene TRBJ2-7, with D tentatively TRBD1 (5 bases). This receptor was identified in a woman aged 25 to 39 in good health and CMV-seronegative. The sample comprised PBMCs. The CDR3 region is CASSLTAGINPYEQYF. The CDR3 DNA reads TGTGCCAGCAGCTTAACGGCAGGGATCAACCCCTACGAGCAGTACTTC.